This entry is about one T cell receptor beta chain. Its specificity is unknown. This sample is drawn from a study of CD8 T cells in ankylosing spondylitis. Study results and caveats: CD8+ cells made up the disease-linked clones, which were relatively rare in peripheral blood. Reportedly, significant enrichment of disease-linked clones occurred in matched ankylosing spondylitis synovial fluid.

Libraries of TCR beta came from quantitative 5'-RACE with molecular barcodes. TCRdb reprocessed the 5' RACE reads via MiXCR and lists one record per CDR3 protein. The table lists more than 60,000 distinct CDR3 sequences, about 5.2% of them singletons. Germline V lookup: CDR1 MDHEN, CDR2 SYDVKM. V lost 8 bases to trimming and J lost 2 bases; unmatched junction nucleotides: 5. The CDR3 extends over 13 amino acids. The chain has TRBV28 and TRBJ2-7; TRBD2 agrees at 8 bases. The sequenced sample consisted of blood, either unsorted or a sorted T cell fraction (not recorded which). The TCR comes from a male donor with ankylosing spondylitis or in good health (not recorded which). DNA of the CDR3: TGTGCCAGCCAAACTAGCGGAACCTACGAGCAGTACTTC. The encoded protein is CASQTSGTYEQYF.